The 20 T cell receptor beta chains below come from one sample, sequenced in a study of T cells after yellow fever vaccination (dated by TCRdb to the late 2010s). In the paper's terms, the treatment or condition label means: live attenuated yellow fever vaccine strain. Library creation used 5' RACE. The data were produced on an Illumina NovaSeq 6000. TCRdb reanalyzed the raw reads on its own, using fastp at Q25 for trimming and MiXCR for clone calling, and kept in-frame beta chains. Each CDR3 protein appears once, grouped with its most common genes and DNA. Present in this sample are about 310,000 distinct CDR3 sequences, more than 3% of which were seen just once. The top ten clones comprise 20% to 25% of the sample. The material was PBMCs, obtained on the day of the yellow fever booster vaccination. Receptors originate from a man between 18 and 29 years old who received the YFV17D yellow fever vaccine.

This clonotype was detected many times. The chain links TRBV11-2 to TRBJ2-3; 8 bases fit TRBD1. V trimming: 4 bases; J trimming: 4 bases; junction bases outside the gene matches: 13. The CDR3 loop spans 17 amino acids. Germline CDR1 reads SGHAT; CDR2 reads FQNNGV. In DNA, the CDR3 is TGTGCCAGCAGCTGGGGAGGACAGGGCCCCCCTGCAGATACGCAGTATTTT. This encodes CASSWGGQGPPADTQYF.

This clonotype was detected a few times. The V gene is TRBV4-3, the J gene TRBJ2-2, with D possibly matching TRBD2 (5 bases). The CDR3 is 17 amino acids. Germline V lookup: CDR1 LGHNA, CDR2 YSLEER. The ends were cut back, 2 bases at V and 6 bases at J, with 19 bases in the middle. CDR3 loop: CASSQPASGVRAGELFF. The DNA for the CDR3 is TGCGCCAGCAGCCAACCCGCGTCCGGGGTTCGGGCCGGGGAGCTGTTTTTT.

The chain combines TRBV2 with TRBJ1-5, with no clear D. The CDR3 extends over 13 amino acids. The germline V gene has CDR1 SNHLY and CDR2 FYNNEI. V lost 8 bases and J lost 1, with 9 bases in between. The DNA of the CDR3 is TGTGCCAGCGGTCGTATAAGCAATCAGCCCCAGCATTTT. This encodes CASGRISNQPQHF.

This clonotype turned up a few times. The rearrangement links TRBV12-3 or TRBV12-4 to TRBJ2-2, with 11 bases lining up with TRBD2. The CDR3 length is 16 residues. V dropped 6 bases and J dropped 6; count of bases not matched to a gene: 9. CDR3 sequence reads: CASRQPSGGKAGELFF. Here the CDR3 DNA reads TGTGCCAGCAGACAACCTAGCGGGGGGAAGGCCGGGGAGCTGTTTTTT.

This clonotype occurred many times. The chain couples TRBV6-6 to TRBJ2-3, with TRBD1 as a possible D gene (5 bases). The CDR3 loop spans 14 amino acids. Between the trimmed V and J ends, which lost 5 bases and 6 bases, there was a span of 15 bases. Germline V gene lookup returns CDR1 MNHNY and CDR2 SVGAGI (reference sequence). This chain's CDR3 is CASSLPGSIDTQYF. As DNA, the CDR3 is TGTGCCAGCAGTCTCCCAGGGTCCATCGATACGCAGTATTTT.

This clonotype was seen many times. The J gene is TRBJ2-7, the V gene TRBV5-1; 9 bases are shared with TRBD1. CDR3 length: 12 residues. Germline V CDR1 and CDR2: SGHRS, YFSETQ. After removal of 6 bases from V and 3 bases from J, the junction contained 1 base not matched to a gene. The CDR3 DNA is TGCGCCAGCAAGGGACAGGGCTACGAGCAGTACTTC. This translates into CASKGQGYEQYF.

This clonotype has ten or more counts. This rearrangement joins TRBV7-2 to TRBJ2-3; no clear D gene. Germline V CDR1 and CDR2: SGHTA, FQGNSA. V was trimmed by 1 base and J by 0 bases, leaving 5 bases between them. This CDR3 contains 14 residues. The CDR3 DNA is TGTGCCAGCAGCTTAGTCGACAGCACAGATACGCAGTATTTT. This encodes CASSLVDSTDTQYF.

This clonotype came up many times. CDR3 loop: CASSQDVGYSSFQYF. The CDR3 region has the DNA TGTGCCAGCAGCCAAGATGTTGGCTATTCTTCCTTTCAGTACTTC. The chain carries TRBV4-2 and TRBJ2-4; the D is unclear. The V end lost 0 bases, the J end lost 11 bases, and 17 bases lay between the germline ends. The germline CDR1 and CDR2 sequences are LGHNA and YNFKEQ. The CDR3 totals 15 residues.

This clonotype was observed many times. The chain has TRBV9 and TRBJ2-2; D remains unclear. The V and J ends lost 1 base and 7 bases respectively, with 8 bases between them. Germline values: CDR1 SGDLS, CDR2 YYNGEE. The CDR3 extends over 13 amino acids. The CDR3 here is CASSVWEHGELFF. For the CDR3, the DNA is TGTGCCAGCAGCGTATGGGAACACGGGGAGCTGTTTTTT.

The table lists this clonotype with many counts. V is TRBV18 and J is TRBJ1-6, with D possibly matching TRBD1 (6 bases). Germline CDR1 and CDR2: KGHSH and LQKENI. The CDR3 runs to 14 residues. V lost 8 bases to trimming and J lost 4 bases, with 12 bases between them. CDR3 in amino acids: CASNSGQYNSPLHF. In nucleotides, the CDR3 is TGTGCCAGCAACTCCGGACAGTATAATTCACCCCTCCACTTT.

This clonotype appeared a few times. A clone one base away is much larger, so this may be a read error. The CDR3 DNA reads TGTGCCAGCAGCGCCGACAATGAGCAGTTCTTC. Its protein product is CASSADNEQFF. The chain links TRBV9 to TRBJ2-1; D is unclear. The V gene's germline CDR1 is SGDLS and CDR2 YYNGEE. There are 11 residues in the CDR3. The V and J ends lost 3 bases and 5 bases respectively, with 3 bases between them. Drawing the rest from reference TRBV9 and TRBJ2-1, the complete variable domain is DSGVTQTPKHLITATGQRVTLRCSPRSGDLSVYWYQQSLDQGLQFLIQYYNGEERAKGNILERFSAQQFPDLHSELNLSSLELGDSALYFCASSADNEQFFGPGTRLTVL.

This clonotype came up many times. The CDR3 DNA follows: TGTGCCAGCAGTCCACAGGGTTTGAACACTGAAGCTTTCTTT. Translated, it gives CASSPQGLNTEAFF. The genes are TRBV18 and TRBJ1-1; weak D call: TRBD1 (6 bases). This CDR3 has 14 amino acids. Germline CDR1 reads KGHSH; CDR2 reads LQKENI. Trimming shortened V by 8 bases and J by 0 bases, and 13 bases separated the two germline ends.

This clonotype was seen ten or more times. This chain connects TRBV6-4 to TRBJ1-2, with 7 bases identical to TRBD1. The CDR3 spans 13 residues. J gave up 7 bases and V 5 bases, and 7 bases lay outside the gene matches. Looked up from germline, CDR1 is MRHNA and CDR2 is SNTAGT. CDR3 in DNA: TGTGCCAGCAGTCAGCAGGGGGGTGCTGGCTACACCTTC. Protein sequence: CASSQQGGAGYTF.

This clonotype was detected only a few times. This chain uses TRBV20-1 with TRBJ2-1; 15 bases map to TRBD2. The germline CDR1 and CDR2 sequences are DFQATT and SNEGSKA (reference sequence). Trimming took 6 bases from V and 0 from J; bases not matched to a gene: 3. This CDR3 is 16 amino acids long. CDR3 bases: TGCAGTGCCCGGGGACTAGCGGGGGGCTCCTACAATGAGCAGTTCTTC. Protein sequence: CSARGLAGGSYNEQFF.

V and J are TRBV7-2 and TRBJ2-7; D might be TRBD1 or TRBD2, each matching 5 bases. Trimming removed 2 bases at V and 5 bases at J, with 13 bases between. This CDR3 region has 14 residues. The germline gives CDR1 SGHTA, CDR2 FQGNSA. The CDR3 region has the DNA TGTGCCAGCAGCTTATGTAGAGGGGTTGACGAGCAGTACGTC. This gives the protein CASSLCRGVDEQYV.

The chain recombines TRBV19 with TRBJ1-1; 9 nucleotides align to TRBD1. CDR1 is LNHDA and CDR2 is SQIVND in the germline V gene (reference sequence). With 6 bases clipped from V and 1 base from J, the junction kept 6 bases outside the gene matches. The CDR3 is 15 amino acids. This chain's CDR3 is CASSRPDRGNTEAFF. In DNA, the CDR3 is TGTGCCAGTAGCAGACCGGACAGGGGGAACACTGAAGCTTTCTTT. The variable domain in full, with the rest retrieved from reference TRBV19 and TRBJ1-1, is DGGITQSPKYLFRKEGQNVTLSCEQNLNHDAMYWYRQDPGQGLRLIYYSQIVNDFQKGDIAEGYSVSREKKESFPLTVTSAQKNPTAFYLCASSRPDRGNTEAFFGQGTRLTVV.

This clonotype was seen ten or more times. The chain couples TRBV10-3 to TRBJ1-2; no definite D call. CDR1 is ENHRY and CDR2 is SYGVKD in the germline V gene. The CDR3 runs to 10 residues. V dropped 9 bases and J dropped 6 bases, with 8 bases sitting between them. DNA for the CDR3: TGTGCCATTAGGCAGGATGGCTACACCTTC. Its translation is CAIRQDGYTF.

The rearrangement joins TRBV6-2 or TRBV6-3 to TRBJ2-5; the match to TRBD2 covers 7 bases. Trimming cost V 2 bases and J 5 bases; bases outside gene matches: 5. The CDR3 is 14 residues long. Per germline, CDR1 MNHEY and CDR2 SVGEGT. The CDR3 loop reads CASSYRQGGETQYF. The CDR3 DNA reads TGTGCCAGCAGTTACAGGCAGGGAGGGGAGACCCAGTACTTC.

This clonotype was observed many times. The chain links TRBV6-4 to TRBJ2-3; 7 nucleotides align to TRBD1. Germline CDR1 reads MRHNA; CDR2 reads SNTAGT. V lost 6 bases to trimming and J lost 2 bases; unmatched junction nucleotides: 5. The CDR3 loop spans 14 amino acids. CDR3 DNA: TGTGCCAGCAGCGTGGGACAGCACACAGATACGCAGTATTTT. Residues: CASSVGQHTDTQYF.

Ten or more counts support this clonotype. This chain joins TRBV6-6 and TRBJ2-1; 14 positions agree with TRBD2. CDR1 MNHNY and CDR2 SVGAGI come from the germline V gene (reference sequence). This CDR3 comprises 15 residues. Trimming took 2 bases from V and 7 from J; bases not matched to a gene: 1. The CDR3 region has the DNA TGTGCCAGCAGTTACGGGACTAGCGGGGGTAATGAGCAGTTCTTC. It specifies CASSYGTSGGNEQFF.